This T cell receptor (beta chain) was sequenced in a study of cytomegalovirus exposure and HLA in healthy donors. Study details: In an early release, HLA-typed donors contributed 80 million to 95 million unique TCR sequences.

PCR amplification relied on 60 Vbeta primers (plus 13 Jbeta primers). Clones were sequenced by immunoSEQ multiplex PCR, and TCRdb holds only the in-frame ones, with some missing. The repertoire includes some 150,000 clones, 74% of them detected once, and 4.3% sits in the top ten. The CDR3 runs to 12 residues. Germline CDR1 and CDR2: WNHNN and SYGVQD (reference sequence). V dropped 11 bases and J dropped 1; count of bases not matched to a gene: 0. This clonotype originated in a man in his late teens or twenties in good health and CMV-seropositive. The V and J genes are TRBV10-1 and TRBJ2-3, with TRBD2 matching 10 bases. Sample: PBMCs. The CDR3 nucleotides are TGCGCCGGGACTAGCGGCACAGATACGCAGTATTTT. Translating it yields CAGTSGTDTQYF.